These 7 T cell receptor beta chains were all obtained from the same sample, sequenced in a study of CD8 T cells in ankylosing spondylitis. TCRdb ran MiXCR on the 5' RACE reads and lists one entry per CDR3 protein. The sample gives around 140,000 distinct CDR3 sequences, 11% of which show up once; 4.1% is in the top ten. The sequenced sample was blood, either unsorted or a sorted T cell fraction (not recorded which). All receptors come from a female donor with ankylosing spondylitis or in good health (not recorded which).

In its sample, this clonotype was seen many times. The chain links TRBV19 to TRBJ1-5; D gene unclear. Trimming removed 7 bases at V and 5 bases at J, with 15 bases between. Germline V gene data show CDR1 as LNHDA and CDR2 as SQIVND (reference sequence). The CDR3 extends over 14 amino acids. The CDR3 DNA reads as TGTGCCAGTACCCCAAGGAGGTTGGATCAGCCCCAGCATTTT. Its protein product is CASTPRRLDQPQHF.

As for this clonotype: Given a much more abundant clone one base away, this may be a read error. This chain connects TRBV4-1 to TRBJ1-2; no reliable D call. This CDR3 is built from 16 residues. CDR1 MGHRA and CDR2 YSYEKL come from the germline V gene. The DNA for the CDR3 is TGCGCCAGCAGCCAAGTCCTCCTGCCGGTGCGGGGTGGCCACACCTTC. This gives the protein CASSQVLLPVRGGHTF.

This clonotype was seen ten or more times. V gene TRBV20-1 combines with J gene TRBJ1-6, with 9 positions matching TRBD1. V was pared by 6 bases and J by 4 bases, with 7 bases of the junction left unmatched. The CDR3 is made up of 15 amino acids. Germline V CDR1 and CDR2: DFQATT, SNEGSKA (reference sequence). Here the CDR3 DNA reads TGCAGTGCACCGACAGGGGGTCTTTATAATTCACCCCTCCACTTT. It yields the protein CSAPTGGLYNSPLHF.

Ten or more counts support this clonotype. The rearrangement links TRBV29-1 to TRBJ1-1, with D hard to call. This CDR3 is 14 amino acids long. V was trimmed by 7 bases and J by 0 bases, leaving 15 bases between them. Germline V gene sequence: CDR1 SQVTM, CDR2 ANQGSEA. CDR3: CSGVSTRMNTEAFF. CDR3 nucleotides: TGCAGCGGAGTATCGACCCGTATGAACACTGAAGCTTTCTTT.

This clonotype was counted at least ten times. The J gene is TRBJ1-1, the V gene TRBV7-9; no clear D. Germline-derived CDR1 and CDR2 are SEHNR and FQNEAQ (reference sequence). The CDR3 contains 14 residues. Trimming took off 7 bases at V and 4 bases at J, with 16 bases between the two ends. The CDR3 is CASIKRGFSTEAFF. DNA of the CDR3: TGTGCCAGCATCAAAAGAGGGTTCAGCACTGAAGCTTTCTTT.

This clonotype came up many times. The chain joins TRBV5-6 to TRBJ1-3; D is uncertain. The CDR3 sequence is 15 residues long. With 0 bases removed from V and 7 bases from J, the gap between germline ends came to 14 bases. Germline V CDR1 and CDR2: SGHDT, YYEEEE. The CDR3 DNA follows: TGTGCCAGCAGCTTGGACGGCCTGGGAGGGAACACCATATATTTT. Translation gives CASSLDGLGGNTIYF. Full variable domain (rest looked up from reference TRBV5-6 and TRBJ1-3): DAGVTQSPTHLIKTRGQQVTLRCSPKSGHDTVSWYQQALGQGPQFIFQYYEEEERQRGNFPDRFSGHQFPNYSSELNVNALLLGDSALYLCASSLDGLGGNTIYFGEGSWLTVV.

Remarks on this clonotype: A junction end diverges from the germline sequence, so it may reflect a read error. The chain recombines TRBV7-3 with TRBJ1-2; D is perhaps TRBD1 (5 bases). The CDR3 has 17 residues. Germline assignment: CDR1 SGHTA and CDR2 FQGTGA. The CDR3: CVSSLMGGAGTDYGYTF. CDR3 sequence (DNA): TGTGTCAGCAGCTTAATGGGTGGGGCAGGTACCGATTATGGCTACACCTTC.